A selection of T cell receptor beta chains follows, all from one sample in a study of control samples from healthy donors and cancer patients. Libraries were prepared by immunoSEQ multiplex PCR; TCRdb keeps only in-frame clonotypes and omits some of them. Of around 190,000 clones listed, roughly 90% are singletons. The sequencing sample was made of blood. The receptors derive from a woman between 45 and 60 years old in good health. The CDR3 runs from the conserved cysteine through the conserved F or W. The D gene is left open where the match is weak. Only part of the rows carry a size: once, few, many, or a class if the clone is expanded.

D gene | clone size | J gene | V gene | CDR3 protein | CDR3 DNA
. | . | TRBJ1-2 | TRBV7-3 | CASSSHSGLLGGYTF | TGTGCCAGCAGCTCTCACTCAGGACTGCTCGGGGGCTACACCTTC
TRBD1 | once | TRBJ1-5 | TRBV7-2 | CASSLGGTGMAQPQHF | TGTGCCAGCAGCTTAGGCGGGACAGGGATGGCTCAGCCCCAGCATTTT
. | . | TRBJ1-5 | TRBV9 | CASSAGDRYQPQHF | TGTGCCAGCAGCGCAGGAGACAGGTATCAGCCCCAGCATTTT
TRBD2 | . | TRBJ2-3 | TRBV2 | CASTRREAYTDTQYF | TGTGCCAGCACTCGACGGGAGGCATATACAGATACGCAGTATTTT
. | . | TRBJ2-1 | TRBV7-9 | CASSSFPYGGDEQFF | TGTGCCAGCAGCTCTTTTCCTTACGGCGGCGATGAGCAGTTCTTC
. | . | TRBJ1-1 | TRBV2 | CASRTGLNTEAFF | TGTGCCAGCAGGACAGGTCTGAACACTGAAGCTTTCTTT
TRBD1 | . | TRBJ1-5 | TRBV10-3 | CAISGTGYNQPQHF | TGTGCCATCAGTGGGACAGGGTATAATCAGCCCCAGCATTTT
TRBD2 | once | TRBJ2-4 | TRBV19 | CASSDVAGARNIQYF | TGTGCCAGTAGCGACGTAGCGGGGGCGAGAAACATTCAGTACTTC
TRBD2 | . | TRBJ2-2 | TRBV7-3 | CASSSGTSGTGELFF | TGTGCCAGCAGCTCTGGGACTAGCGGCACCGGGGAGCTGTTTTTT
. | . | TRBJ1-4 | TRBV4-3 | CASSQDGGATNEKLFF | TGCGCCAGCAGCCAAGATGGGGGGGCAACTAATGAAAAACTGTTTTTT
. | once | TRBJ2-3 | TRBV2 | CASSQGGLSTDTQYF | TGTGCCAGCAGCCAGGGGGGGCTAAGCACAGATACGCAGTATTTT
. | . | TRBJ2-2 | TRBV7-8 | CASSFQGGGSAGELFF | TGTGCCAGCAGCTTCCAGGGCGGCGGTAGCGCCGGGGAGCTGTTTTTT
. | . | TRBJ2-2 | TRBV7-3 | CASSPRLAVNTGELFF | TGTGCCAGCAGCCCCCGGTTAGCGGTAAACACCGGGGAGCTGTTTTTT
. | . | TRBJ2-3 | TRBV11-2 | CASSPPGGGLQGDTQYF | TGTGCCAGCAGCCCCCCGGGCGGGGGCCTCCAGGGAGATACGCAGTATTTT
. | once | TRBJ1-3 | TRBV7-9 | CASSPTQGTVGNTIYF | TGTGCCAGCAGCCCTACCCAGGGGACGGTCGGAAACACCATATATTTT
. | few | TRBJ1-5 | TRBV24-1 | CATSDLESQPQHF | TGTGCCACCAGTGACCTCGAGAGTCAGCCCCAGCATTTT